This T cell receptor (beta chain) stems from a study of post-analysis software for immune sequencing data. The authors incorporated unique molecular identifiers into the TCR beta cDNA libraries. TCRdb used MiXCR to reprocess the PCR reads, holding one entry per CDR3 protein. The repertoire holds hundreds of thousands of distinct CDR3 sequences, with about 27% as singletons. Between the trimmed V and J ends, which lost 1 base and 4 bases, there was a span of 9 bases. Germline V gene data show CDR1 as DFQATT and CDR2 as SNEGSKA (reference sequence). The CDR3 length is 13 residues. Turning to this clonotype: No antigen is known for it.

Whole-study findings and limits: Significantly decreased normalized Chao1 diversity was recorded for multiple sclerosis patients relative to controls. Five or six TRBV segments, TRBV5-6, TRBV5-1 and TRBV20-1 among them, were found more frequent in patients than controls.

The chain uses TRBV20-1 and TRBJ2-3; D is unclear. This clonotype was obtained from a girl aged 10-17 years with multiple sclerosis. The sample comprised blood. CDR3 sequence: CSARARTSDTQYF. CDR3 nucleotides: TGCAGTGCTAGAGCTCGCACATCAGATACGCAGTATTTT.